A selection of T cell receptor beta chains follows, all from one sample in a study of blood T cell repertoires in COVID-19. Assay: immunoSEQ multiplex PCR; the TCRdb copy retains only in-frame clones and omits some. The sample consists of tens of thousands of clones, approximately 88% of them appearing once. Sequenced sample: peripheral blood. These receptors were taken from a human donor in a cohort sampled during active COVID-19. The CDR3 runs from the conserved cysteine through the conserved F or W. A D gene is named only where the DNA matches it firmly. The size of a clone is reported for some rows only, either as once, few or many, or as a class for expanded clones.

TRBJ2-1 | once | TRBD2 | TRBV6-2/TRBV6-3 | TGTGCCAGCAGTTCTCGGACTAGCGGGAGGGCCTACAATGAGCAGTTCTTC | CASSSRTSGRAYNEQFF
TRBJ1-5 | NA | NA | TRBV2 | TGTGCCAGCAATCAACTACAGGACAGCAATCAGCCCCAGCATTTT | CASNQLQDSNQPQHF
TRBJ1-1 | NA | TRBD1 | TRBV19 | TGTGCCAGTAGTATAGTGTCCAGGGGGCCCACTGAAGCTTTCTTT | CASSIVSRGPTEAFF
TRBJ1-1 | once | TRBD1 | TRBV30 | TGTGCCTGGAGCGGCCGAGGGGGCGCGGGGAGCACTGAAGCTTTCTTT | CAWSGRGGAGSTEAFF
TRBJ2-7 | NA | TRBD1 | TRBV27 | TGTGCCAGCAGTCCCCGGGACAGGGGGAAAGAGCAGTACTTC | CASSPRDRGKEQYF
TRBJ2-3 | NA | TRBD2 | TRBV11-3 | TGTGCCAGCAGCCACAGGACTAGCGGGTTTGTGTCAGATACGCAGTATTTT | CASSHRTSGFVSDTQYF
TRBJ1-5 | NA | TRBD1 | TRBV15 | TGTGCCACCAGCAGAGAAGTGGGGACAGCGGGGCCCCAGCATTTT | CATSREVGTAGPQHF
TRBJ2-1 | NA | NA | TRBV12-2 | NA | CASRLDRSGFARGAPGSYNEQFF
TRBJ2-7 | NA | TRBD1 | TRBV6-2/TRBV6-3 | TGTGCCAGCAGCGGGCTTGGACAGGGTAGGACCTACGAGCAGTACTTC | CASSGLGQGRTYEQYF
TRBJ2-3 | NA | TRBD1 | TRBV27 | TGTGCCAGCAGTTTATCTCCCGACAGGGTAACAGATACGCAGTATTTT | CASSLSPDRVTDTQYF
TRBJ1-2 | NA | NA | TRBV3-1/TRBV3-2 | TGTGCCAGCAGCCAAGATGCCCTCTCGGGGGTGGGGTATGGCTACACCTTC | CASSQDALSGVGYGYTF
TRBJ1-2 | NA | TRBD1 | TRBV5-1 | TGCGCCAGCAGCTTGACGCAGGGGGCGCCTGGCTACACCTTC | CASSLTQGAPGYTF
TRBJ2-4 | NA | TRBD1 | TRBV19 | TGTGCCAGTAGTGGTACAGGGGACATTCAGTACTTC | CASSGTGDIQYF
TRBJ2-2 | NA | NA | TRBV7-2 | TGTGCCAGCAGCTTAGTCCGGAACACCGGGGAGCTGTTTTTT | CASSLVRNTGELFF
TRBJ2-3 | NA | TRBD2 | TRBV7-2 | TGTGCCAGCAGCCCTCGGACTAGCGGGAGGGGCACAGATACGCAGTATTTT | CASSPRTSGRGTDTQYF
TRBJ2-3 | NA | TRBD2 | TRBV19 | TGTGCTGGATCTAGCGGACTCACAGATACGCAGTATTTT | CAGSSGLTDTQYF
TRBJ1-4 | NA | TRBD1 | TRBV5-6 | TGTGCCAGCAGCACTTGGGGGACAGGGGATGAAAAACTGTTTTTT | CASSTWGTGDEKLFF
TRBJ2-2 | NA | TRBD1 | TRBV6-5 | TGTGCCAGCAGTTTAGGACAGGGGTGGGCCGGGGAGCTGTTTTTT | CASSLGQGWAGELFF
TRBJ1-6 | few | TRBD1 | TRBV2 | TGTGCCAGCAGTGGGACAGGGGTGGGTTCACCCCTCCACTTT | CASSGTGVGSPLHF
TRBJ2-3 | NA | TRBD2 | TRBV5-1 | TGCGCCAGCACTAGCGGGGGGGCGGGAGATACGCAGTATTTT | CASTSGGAGDTQYF
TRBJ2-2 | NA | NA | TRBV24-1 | TGTGCCACCCGCAGTACAACCGGGGAGCTGTTTTTT | CATRSTTGELFF
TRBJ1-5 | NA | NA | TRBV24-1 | TGTGCCACCGCTTCCAGTGAGGTCAATCAGCCCCAGCATTTT | CATASSEVNQPQHF
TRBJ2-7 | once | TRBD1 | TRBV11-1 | TGTGCCAGCAGCTTAGAGACAGGGCCTACCTACGAGCAGTACTTC | CASSLETGPTYEQYF
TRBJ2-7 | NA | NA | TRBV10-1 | TGCGCCACCGCGGGACAGCTCTACGAGCAGTACTTC | CATAGQLYEQYF
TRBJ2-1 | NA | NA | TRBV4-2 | TGTGCCAGCAGCCAAGATTTTAGCTCCTACAATGAGCAGTTCTTC | CASSQDFSSYNEQFF
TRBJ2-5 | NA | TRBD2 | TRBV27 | TGTGCCAGCAGAGCTTTCACCAAAGCGGGAGGGCCATGGCTAGAAGAGACCCAGTACTTC | CASRAFTKAGGPWLEETQYF
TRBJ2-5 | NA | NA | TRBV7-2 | TGTGCCAGCAGCCCAGGGAATGAGGAGACCCAGTACTTC | CASSPGNEETQYF
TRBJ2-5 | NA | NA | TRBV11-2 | TGTGCCAGCAGCTTACGGGAGACCCAGTACTTC | CASSLRETQYF